Each of the 5 T cell receptor beta chains below was sequenced from the same sample in a study of blood T cell repertoires in COVID-19. The protocol was immunoSEQ multiplex PCR, while the TCRdb copy is restricted to in-frame clones and leaves out a portion. Of under 400,000 clones detected, 90% appear once; the ten largest clones hold around 6.3%. What was sequenced was peripheral blood. The receptors stem from a man between 18 and 35 years old with active or convalescent COVID-19.

With regard to this clone: A read error may account for a junction end that differs from germline. V gene TRBV5-5 combines with J gene TRBJ2-1; the D gene is possibly TRBD2 (6 bases). The CDR3 spans 12 residues. Germline V gene lookup returns CDR1 SGHKS and CDR2 YYEKEE (reference sequence). The CDR3 is CASSEDYHEQFF. For the CDR3, the DNA is TGTGCCAGCAGCGAGGACTACCATGAGCAGTTCTTC.

The count of this clone is one. The J gene is TRBJ1-3, the V gene TRBV27, with D unclear. V lost 4 bases, J lost 0 bases, and 4 bases lay in between. In germline, CDR1 is MNHEY, CDR2 SMNVEV (reference sequence). This CDR3 region has 13 residues. The CDR3 reads CASSSLSGNTIYF. The CDR3 coding sequence is TGTGCCAGCAGTTCCCTCTCTGGAAACACCATATATTTT.

Only one count was recorded for this clone. This rearrangement joins TRBV29-1 to TRBJ1-3; D is uncertain. CDR1 SQVTM and CDR2 ANQGSEA come from the germline V gene. The CDR3 sequence is 13 residues long. Trimming pared 4 bases from V and 2 bases from J, leaving 9 bases between. DNA for the CDR3: TGCAGCGTTGCTTCCAGTGCTGGAAACACCATATATTTT. This sequence encodes CSVASSAGNTIYF.

J is TRBJ1-3 and V is TRBV27; a weak D match, TRBD1 (6 bases). The CDR3 runs 16 residues. Per germline, CDR1 MNHEY and CDR2 SMNVEV (reference sequence). V was trimmed by 5 bases and J by 0 bases, leaving 14 bases between them. The CDR3 loop is CASSPGTTSSGNTIYF. The CDR3 DNA reads TGTGCCAGCAGTCCCGGGACAACGAGCTCTGGAAACACCATATATTTT.

V is TRBV27 and J is TRBJ1-4; 10 bases agree with TRBD1. The CDR3 spans 15 residues. With 5 bases clipped from V and 8 bases from J, the junction kept 8 bases outside the gene matches. CDR1 MNHEY and CDR2 SMNVEV come from the germline V gene (reference sequence). CDR3 nucleotides: TGTGCCAGCAGTCCCCGACAGGGGGCCGGGGAAAAACTGTTTTTT. Its translation is CASSPRQGAGEKLFF. Based on the CDR3 plus reference TRBV27 and TRBJ1-4, the full variable domain is EAQVTQNPRYLITVTGKKLTVTCSQNMNHEYMSWYRQDPGLGLRQIYYSMNVEVTDKGDVPEGYKVSRKEKRNFPLILESPSPNQTSLYFCASSPRQGAGEKLFFGSGTQLSVL.